This T cell receptor (beta chain) is drawn from a study of beta chain features in type 1 diabetes. Broader study findings: Because the template was cDNA, high-expressing cells might be over-represented. TCRB CDR3 length was moderately but significantly reduced in all four CD4+ subsets of Type 1 diabetes patients. Still unanswered here is whether HLA type influences TCRB rearrangement. Compared with healthy donors, patients appeared to share more similar naive, central memory and regulatory TCRB repertoires.

Germline V gives CDR1 MDHEN, CDR2 SYDVKM. The J segment lost 4 bases and the V segment lost 3 bases, leaving 9 bases of the junction unmatched. The CDR3 is made up of 15 amino acids. Investigators reverse transcribed all isolated RNA, so they sequenced expressed TCRB transcripts. Measured with immunoSEQ multiplex PCR; TCRdb has only the in-frame clones, and not every one. The table records approximately 280,000 clones, over 14% of them present only once. Concerning this clone: The antigen remains unidentified.

The sequenced material came from naive CD4+ T cells from blood. The receptor comes from a young man with type 1 diabetes. V usage is TRBV28 and J usage is TRBJ2-7; 7 nucleotides align to TRBD2. The CDR3 DNA reads TGTGCCAGCAGTTTGGGGACTACCCGGGGGTACGAGCAGTACTTC. It translates to CASSLGTTRGYEQYF.